Presented here are 7 T cell receptor beta chains from one specimen sequenced in a study of technical replicates of blood from several donors (dated by TCRdb to about 2017). The library came from the immunoSEQ multiplex PCR assay. Sourced from immuneACCESS, this table was stored by TCRdb with only in-frame sequences that have V and J called. A share of the clones is absent; for the studies checked, an unresolved V gene accounts for under half, and the remainder has no known explanation. This sample comprises about 79,000 clones, around 90% of them detected only once. 0.39% of the sample belongs to the ten largest clones. Sequencing was performed on T cells isolated from PBMCs. The receptors were gathered from a human donor in good health. Some clones in this sample may be carry-over from other donors' samples.

CDR3 nucleotides: TGTGCCAGCAGGCTCCACGGGACAGGGGCCTACGAGCAGTACTTC. Translated, it gives CASRLHGTGAYEQYF. V gene TRBV6-1 combines with J gene TRBJ2-7; 10 bases map to TRBD1. V trimming: 6 bases; J trimming: 2 bases; junction bases outside the gene matches: 7. In germline, CDR1 is MNHNS, CDR2 SASEGT. This CDR3 is built from 15 residues.

CDR3 in DNA: TGTGCCAGCAGTTACTCCAAGGGGCTTGGTTACTACGAGCAGTACTTC. Residues: CASSYSKGLGYYEQYF. The V call is TRBV6-5, the J call TRBJ2-7, with D possibly matching TRBD1 (5 bases). The CDR3 is made up of 16 amino acids. V was cut by 0 bases and J by 3 bases, with 15 bases left in between. Per the germline V gene, CDR1 is MNHEY and CDR2 is SVGAGI.

This chain links TRBV5-6 with TRBJ2-3; 7 positions match TRBD1. The length of the CDR3 is 13 residues. V gave up 5 bases and J gave up 3 bases; unmatched junction bases: 3. Germline assignment: CDR1 SGHDT and CDR2 YYEEEE. This chain's CDR3 is CASRSQGTDTQYF. As DNA, the CDR3 is TGTGCCAGCAGGTCACAGGGGACAGATACGCAGTATTTT. Combining the CDR3 with reference TRBV5-6 and TRBJ2-3 gives the whole variable domain DAGVTQSPTHLIKTRGQQVTLRCSPKSGHDTVSWYQQALGQGPQFIFQYYEEEERQRGNFPDRFSGHQFPNYSSELNVNALLLGDSALYLCASRSQGTDTQYFGPGTRLTVL.

The chain carries TRBV9 and TRBJ1-2; weak D call: TRBD1 (6 bases). This CDR3 is built from 15 residues. CDR1 is SGDLS and CDR2 is YYNGEE in the germline V gene. V was cut by 1 base and J by 8 bases, with 18 bases left in between. The CDR3 protein is CASSVREGGASGYTF. CDR3 bases: TGTGCCAGCAGCGTAAGGGAGGGGGGGGCTTCGGGCTACACCTTC.

The chain couples TRBV21-1 to TRBJ1-5. TRBV21-1 is a pseudogene locus. The CDR3 runs 18 residues. The CDR3 here is CASSNREGCCRSNQPQHF. CDR3 nucleotides: TGTGCCAGCAGCAATAGGGAGGGCTGCTGTCGTAGCAATCAGCCCCAGCATTTT.

V and J are TRBV5-1 and TRBJ1-4, with 8 positions matching TRBD1. This CDR3 is 15 amino acids long. V lost 4 bases to trimming and J lost 2 bases; unmatched junction nucleotides: 4. Germline values: CDR1 SGHRS, CDR2 YFSETQ. For the CDR3, the DNA is TGCGCCAGCAGCCTCCGGACAGGGACTAATGAAAAACTGTTTTTT. It is translated as CASSLRTGTNEKLFF.

The rearrangement links TRBV7-9 to TRBJ2-2; D call uncertain. Deletions cut 5 bases from V and 7 bases from J, with 8 bases between. The CDR3 totals 12 residues. Germline V gene lookup returns CDR1 SEHNR and CDR2 FQNEAQ (reference sequence). The CDR3 coding sequence is TGTGCCAGCAGCCCATCAATCGGGGAGCTGTTTTTT. This encodes CASSPSIGELFF.